Presented here are 12 T cell receptor beta chains from one specimen sequenced in a study of blood T cells in healthy people across ages. A second PCR of roughly 7 to 11 cycles used a sample-barcoded 5' primer and a J-beta primer mix. TCRdb processed the 5' RACE reads anew with MiXCR; each CDR3 protein has one entry. The repertoire holds about 1,600,000 distinct CDR3 sequences, with around two fifths as singletons. The sample was blood. The receptor source for this set is a woman under 30 in good health.

This clonotype has only a few counts. The rearrangement joins TRBV6-7 to TRBJ2-3, with D unclear. TRBV6-7 is an ORF; its function is uncertain. The CDR3 loop spans 10 amino acids. The V end was cut by 8 bases, the J end by 4 bases, with 4 bases between. The CDR3 coding sequence is TGTGCCAGCGGATCAGATACGCAGTATTTT. It codes for CASGSDTQYF.

This chain uses TRBV6-1 with TRBJ2-3, with D possibly being TRBD2 (6 bases). There are 18 residues in the CDR3. V shed 8 bases and J shed 6 bases, with 30 bases lying between them. CDR1 is MNHNS and CDR2 is SASEGT in the germline V gene. The CDR3 DNA follows: TGTGCCAGCGGAGGGACCTCTTTAGGGGAGCGATTTGGGGATACGCAGTATTTT. It yields the protein CASGGTSLGERFGDTQYF.

This clonotype is a singleton in its sample. The chain uses TRBV5-1 and TRBJ2-3, with 8 bases fitting TRBD1. The germline V gene has CDR1 SGHRS and CDR2 YFSETQ. The V gene end was trimmed by 0 bases and the J gene end by 7 bases; junction bases not matched to a gene: 10. The CDR3 loop spans 16 amino acids. CDR3 nucleotides: TGCGCCAGCAGCTTGGCCGGACAGGGAGAAGGATATACGCAGTATTTT. Protein: CASSLAGQGEGYTQYF.

In its sample, this clonotype was seen a few times. The chain is built from TRBV12-3 or TRBV12-4 and TRBJ2-3; possibly TRBD2 for D (6 bases). This CDR3 spans 14 amino acids. V shed 3 bases and J shed 6 bases, with 13 bases lying between them. The DNA of the CDR3 is TGTGCCAGCAGTTTGAAGGGCGGGGTTGATACGCAGTATTTT. Translation gives CASSLKGGVDTQYF.

This sequence joins TRBV9 and TRBJ1-1; no firm D call. The CDR3 is 14 amino acids. V was cut by 4 bases and J by 1 base, with 11 bases left in between. Germline V CDR1 and CDR2: SGDLS, YYNGEE. The CDR3 reads CASSPPITNTEAFF. CDR3 DNA sequence: TGTGCCAGCAGCCCCCCAATCACGAACACTGAAGCTTTCTTT.

The chain combines TRBV2 with TRBJ2-3; tentative D call: TRBD2 (5 bases). Germline V CDR1 and CDR2: SNHLY, FYNNEI. The CDR3 runs to 14 residues. The V and J ends lost 2 bases and 2 bases respectively, with 8 bases between them. CDR3 loop: CASSEQGLTDTQYF. The CDR3 DNA is TGTGCCAGCAGTGAACAAGGACTCACAGATACGCAGTATTTT.

As to this clonotype: A much larger clone differs by one base, so this may be a read error. The V gene is TRBV19, the J gene TRBJ1-1, with D perhaps TRBD1 (5 bases). The CDR3 has 11 amino acids. Trimming removed 11 bases from V and 4 bases from J, with 11 bases in between. Germline V lookup: CDR1 LNHDA, CDR2 SQIVND (reference sequence). This chain's CDR3 is CAGRGSTEAFF. In DNA, the CDR3 is TGTGCCGGCCGGGGGTCCACTGAAGCTTTCTTT.

This chain connects TRBV6-5 to TRBJ2-1, with D unclear. In germline, CDR1 is MNHEY, CDR2 SVGAGI. This CDR3 is 15 amino acids long. V dropped 1 base and J dropped 7 bases, with 14 bases sitting between them. Here the CDR3 reads CASSYWTSNGNEQFF. The CDR3 region has the DNA TGTGCCAGCAGTTACTGGACCAGCAATGGGAATGAGCAGTTCTTC.

The V and J genes are TRBV28 and TRBJ2-3; D perhaps matches TRBD2 (5 bases). Germline loops: CDR1 MDHEN, CDR2 SYDVKM. Trimming cost V 6 bases and J 2 bases, with 12 bases left between them. CDR3 length: 14 residues. The CDR3 nucleotides read TGTGCCAGCAGGCGAACTAGAAACACAGATACGCAGTATTTT. It specifies CASRRTRNTDTQYF.

Comments on this clonotype: The germline gene is not matched at one end of the junction; a read error may be the cause. The genes are TRBV3-1 and TRBJ2-3; TRBD1 might be the D (5 bases). Germline V gene data show CDR1 as LGHDT and CDR2 as YNNKEL (reference sequence). The CDR3 has 14 amino acids. The CDR3 bases are TGTGCCAGCAGCCAACGGCGGTTCACAGGTACGCAGTATTTT. It codes for CASSQRRFTGTQYF.

In DNA, the CDR3 is TGTGCCAGCAGTGCCCCCGGACGGGAAAAACTGTTTTTT. Amino acid sequence: CASSAPGREKLFF. The V call is TRBV2, the J call TRBJ1-4; D not resolved. Trimming cost V 4 bases and J 8 bases, with 11 bases left between them. This CDR3 has 13 residues. Germline values: CDR1 SNHLY, CDR2 FYNNEI.

The V gene is TRBV7-2, the J gene TRBJ1-5; D possibly corresponds to TRBD1 (5 bases). Trimming left V 5 bases short and J 1 base short, with 9 bases between. The germline gives CDR1 SGHTA, CDR2 FQGNSA. CDR3 length: 14 amino acids. The CDR3 loop reads CASSPEGSNQPQHF. The DNA of the CDR3 is TGTGCCAGCAGCCCCGAGGGGAGCAATCAGCCCCAGCATTTT.